This T cell receptor beta chain comes out of a study of cytomegalovirus exposure and HLA in healthy donors. Worth noting for this clone: Antigen specificity is unknown.

Vbeta (60) and Jbeta (13) primers were used in the PCR. Sequencing was performed with immunoSEQ multiplex PCR; in TCRdb, only in-frame clones are kept and a portion is missing. Among roughly 120,000 clones listed, roughly 70% were seen once. Trimming took 7 bases from V and 1 from J; bases not matched to a gene: 9. CDR3 length: 16 residues. Germline V gives CDR1 SGHTA, CDR2 FQGNSA. Study conclusions and caveats: Across donors, most TCRs were seen rarely, yet some public ones were widespread. The only immune exposure information that was available was CMV serostatus. A few CMV-associated chains were confirmed in vitro to be specific for CMV antigens.

The V and J genes are TRBV7-2 and TRBJ2-5; TRBD2 agrees at 10 bases. The material sequenced was PBMCs. The TCR was taken from a woman aged 40 to 50 in good health and CMV-seropositive. Here the CDR3 DNA reads TGTGCCAGCAAACGGACTAGCGGCCAAACCCAAGAGACCCAGTACTTC. Encoded protein: CASKRTSGQTQETQYF.